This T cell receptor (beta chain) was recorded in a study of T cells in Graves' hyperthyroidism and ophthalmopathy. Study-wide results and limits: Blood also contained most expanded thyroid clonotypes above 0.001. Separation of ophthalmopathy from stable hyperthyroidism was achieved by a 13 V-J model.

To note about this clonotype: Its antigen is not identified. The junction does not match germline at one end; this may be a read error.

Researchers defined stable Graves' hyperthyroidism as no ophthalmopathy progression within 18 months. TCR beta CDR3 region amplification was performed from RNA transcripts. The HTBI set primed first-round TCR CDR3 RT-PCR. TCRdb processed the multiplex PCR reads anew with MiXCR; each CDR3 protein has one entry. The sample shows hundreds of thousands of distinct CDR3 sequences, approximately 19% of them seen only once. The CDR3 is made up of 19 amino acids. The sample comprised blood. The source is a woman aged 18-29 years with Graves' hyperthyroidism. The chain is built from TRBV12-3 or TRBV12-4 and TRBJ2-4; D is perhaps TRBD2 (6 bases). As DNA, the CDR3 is TGTGCCAGCAGTAGAGATTCGGGACGGCGGGGTATAGCCAAAAACATTAAGTACTTC. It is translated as CASSRDSGRRGIAKNIKYF.